The TCR beta chain described here comes from a study of response to subunit inactivated influenza vaccine. Each CDR3 protein gets one entry after TCRdb re-called the RT-PCR reads with MiXCR. The data hold hundreds of thousands of distinct CDR3 sequences, with around 8% observed a single time. Whole-study results and caveats: Authors proposed each seasonal influenza vaccination draws in few new T cells.

The CDR3 totals 14 residues. Trimming cost V 6 bases and J 3 bases, with 15 bases left between them. Germline V lookup: CDR1 MNHEY, CDR2 SMNVEV (reference sequence). Remarks on this clonotype: What it recognizes is unknown.

This specimen consisted of PBMCs from blood, obtained around 25 months after vaccination. The sequence came from a man between 50 and 75 years old who received an inactivated influenza vaccine. The rearrangement joins TRBV27 to TRBJ2-7; perhaps D is TRBD1 or TRBD2 (5 bases each). CDR3 nucleotide sequence: TGTGCCAGCAGCCGTGGGGCCGGGGTCTACGAGCAGTACTTC. It specifies CASSRGAGVYEQYF.